This TCR delta chain is from a study of gamma-delta T cells after stem cell transplantation. Germline V CDR1 and CDR2: GEAIGNYY, EKD. This CDR3 has 20 amino acids. V dropped 2 bases and J dropped 0 bases, with 19 bases sitting between them. This clone is medium-sized by share. Possible read error: a much larger clone is one base away. TCRdb applied CATT to the RT-PCR reads for clone calling. The top ten clones hold 11% of a sample with 2,500 to 3,000 delta-chain clones, 4% to 6% of them seen once. Sample: gamma-delta T cells. This chain joins TRDV2 and TRDJ3; possible D gene TRDD3, 6 bases. This clonotype originated in a human donor. It is not recorded whose cells these are; they may come from a transplant donor. CDR3 region: CACDNTVGRGSSWDTRQMFF. The CDR3, as DNA: TGTGCCTGTGACAACACGGTCGGGAGGGGGAGCTCCTGGGACACCCGACAGATGTTTTTC.